This TCR beta chain was profiled in a study of pediatric ulcerative colitis. Turning to the study itself: Ulcerative colitis patients had pancolitis or left-sided colitis, with confirming histology.

The trim removed 7 bases at V and 4 bases at J, leaving 4 bases unmatched. The CDR3 is 13 amino acids. Germline loops: CDR1 SGHAT, CDR2 FQNNGV. Measured with immunoSEQ multiplex PCR; TCRdb has only the in-frame clones, and not every one. The sample has around 68,000 clones, about 80% seen once; the top ten hold over 4%. This clone was seen a handful of times. The sequenced sample consisted of blood. The source of this sequence is a boy younger than 18 with moderate ulcerative colitis. The V and J genes are TRBV11-2 and TRBJ1-2; TRBD1 matches at 9 bases. The chain's CDR3 is CASTRTGVYGYTF. The CDR3 nucleotides are TGTGCCAGCACCCGGACAGGGGTCTATGGCTACACCTTC.